This T cell receptor beta chain derives from a study of CD8 T cells in ankylosing spondylitis. There are many counts of this clonotype. What it binds is unknown. The V gene's germline CDR1 is DFQATT and CDR2 SNEGSKA (reference sequence). V was pared by 5 bases and J by 3 bases, with 10 bases between. The CDR3 totals 12 residues. Making use of molecular barcodes, quantitative 5'-RACE generated TCR beta libraries. Using its own MiXCR run on the 5' RACE reads, TCRdb lists one record per CDR3 protein. The table lists tens of thousands of distinct CDR3 sequences, 4.5% to 6% of them singletons. Overall study results and limits: Some of the motif variants had earlier been found in reactive arthritis patients' fluid and blood. According to the report, clones linked to the disease were significantly enriched in matched synovial fluid samples taken from ankylosing spondylitis patients. Roughly eight highly homologous variants made up a TCR beta motif that seemed to typify ankylosing spondylitis blood.

The sequenced material came from blood, either unsorted or a sorted T cell fraction (not recorded which). The V gene is TRBV20-1, the J gene TRBJ2-5; D gene uncertain. This clonotype originated in a male donor with ankylosing spondylitis or in good health (not recorded which). CDR3 DNA: TGCAGTGCTCAGAGAGGTAAAGAGACCCAGTACTTC. Its translation: CSAQRGKETQYF.